This TCR beta chain was found in a study of T cells in Graves' hyperthyroidism and ophthalmopathy. What was amplified from RNA transcripts were TCR beta CDR3 regions. The HTBI primer set was used in a first-round RT-PCR of the TCR CDR3. MiXCR was run by TCRdb on the multiplex PCR reads, yielding one entry per CDR3 protein. The sample carries a few hundred thousand distinct CDR3 sequences, under 20% recorded once. This clonotype was seen a single time. The source of this sequence is a young man with Graves' ophthalmopathy. The sequencing input was blood.

CDR3: CASSLGGGGGPHGTQYF. The CDR3 DNA is TGTGCCAGCAGCTTAGGGGGGGGCGGGGGCCCCCATGGTACCCAGTACTTC. V gene TRBV11-2 combines with J gene TRBJ2-5; D is possibly TRBD2 (7 bases). Trimming cost V 1 base and J 8 bases, with 23 bases left between them. Germline-derived CDR1 and CDR2 are SGHAT and FQNNGV. This CDR3 comprises 17 residues.